A single sample gave rise to the 24 T cell receptor beta chains below, sequenced in a study of shared clonotypes between healthy human individuals (TCRdb year 2020). Library construction relied on the immunoSEQ multiplex PCR assay. TCRdb mirrors the immuneACCESS table, restricted to in-frame sequences. Some clones are absent from its copies; in checked studies, under half trace to an unresolved V gene, and the reason for the others is unknown. The sample data list over a million clones, and 96% of these were observed just once. The top ten constitute 0.95% to 1.5% of the sample. Sequenced material: naive CD4+ T cells sorted from blood. According to the study, the label for this sample's cell subset or site signals: CD45RA+ positively selected. These receptors were obtained from a man aged 25-45 years in good health.

J is TRBJ2-5 and V is TRBV7-9, with TRBD1 matching over 8 bases. After removal of 5 bases from V and 5 bases from J, the junction contained 7 bases not matched to a gene. Per the germline V gene, CDR1 is SEHNR and CDR2 is FQNEAQ (reference sequence). The CDR3 has 14 amino acids. The CDR3 region is CASSRGQGAETQYF. As DNA, the CDR3 is TGTGCCAGCAGCCGCGGACAGGGAGCCGAGACCCAGTACTTC. The whole variable domain, filled in from reference TRBV7-9 and TRBJ2-5, reads DTGVSQNPRHKITKRGQNVTFRCDPISEHNRLYWYRQTLGQGPEFLTYFQNEAQLEKSRLLSDRFSAERPKGSFSTLEIQRTEQGDSAMYLCASSRGQGAETQYFGPGTRLLVL.

The rearrangement uses TRBV27 and TRBJ2-7, with 11 nucleotides matching TRBD1. Per germline, CDR1 MNHEY and CDR2 SMNVEV (reference sequence). J lost 4 bases, V lost 6 bases, and 8 bases had no gene match. This CDR3 contains 15 residues. The CDR3 protein is CASRVGQGVLYEQYF. The CDR3 nucleotides read TGTGCCAGCAGGGTGGGACAGGGGGTTCTGTACGAGCAGTACTTC.

V usage is TRBV2 and J usage is TRBJ1-4, with D tentatively TRBD1 (6 bases). This CDR3 is built from 15 residues. The ends were cut back, 4 bases at V and 1 base at J, with 10 bases in the middle. CDR1 and CDR2 (germline): SNHLY, FYNNEI. The CDR3, as DNA: TGTGCCAGCAGTGCCCAGGGGATAACTAATGAAAAACTGTTTTTT. Its translation: CASSAQGITNEKLFF. The entire variable domain, with the rest obtained from reference TRBV2 and TRBJ1-4, is as follows: EPEVTQTPSHQVTQMGQEVILRCVPISNHLYFYWYRQILGQKVEFLVSFYNNEISEKSEIFDDQFSVERPDGSNFTLKIRSTKLEDSAMYFCASSAQGITNEKLFFGSGTQLSVL.

The genes are TRBV7-9 and TRBJ2-1; TRBD2 agrees at 7 bases. The V gene's germline CDR1 is SEHNR and CDR2 FQNEAQ (reference sequence). With 4 bases clipped from V and 3 bases from J, the junction kept 3 bases outside the gene matches. CDR3 length: 14 amino acids. CDR3 in DNA: TGTGCCAGCAGCTCTCGGGACTACTACAATGAGCAGTTCTTC. This encodes CASSSRDYYNEQFF.

The rearrangement links TRBV9 to TRBJ2-5, with D hard to call. The ends were cut back, 0 bases at V and 3 bases at J, with 12 bases in the middle. Germline CDR1 reads SGDLS; CDR2 reads YYNGEE. This CDR3 is built from 15 residues. This CDR3 reads CASSVGLRTEETQYF. The CDR3 region has the DNA TGTGCCAGCAGCGTAGGGCTGAGGACGGAAGAGACCCAGTACTTC.

The chain employs TRBV7-9 and TRBJ2-2, with unresolved D. Trimming stripped 0 bases from V and 5 bases from J, with 10 bases between. Germline assignment: CDR1 SEHNR and CDR2 FQNEAQ (reference sequence). This CDR3 is 15 amino acids long. The CDR3 sequence: CASSLAVGSTGELFF. The DNA for the CDR3 is TGTGCCAGCAGCTTAGCGGTGGGGTCTACCGGGGAGCTGTTTTTT.

The CDR3 loop is CASSKSSGTGGFEQFF. In nucleotides, the CDR3 is TGTGCCAGCAGCAAATCTTCCGGGACAGGGGGCTTTGAGCAGTTCTTC. The chain joins TRBV7-9 to TRBJ2-1, with 12 positions matching TRBD1. The CDR3 runs 16 residues. J lost 9 bases, V lost 5 bases, and 11 bases had no gene match. The germline CDR1 and CDR2 sequences are SEHNR and FQNEAQ (reference sequence).

The V call is TRBV5-4, the J call TRBJ2-7; D unclear. CDR1 is SGHNT and CDR2 is YYREEE in the germline V gene (reference sequence). V was clipped by 3 bases and J by 2 bases, with 9 bases between them. The CDR3 is 13 amino acids. The CDR3 bases are TGTGCCAGCAGCTCCTCCGTTCCCTACGAGCAGTACTTC. Translation: CASSSSVPYEQYF.

The chain recombines TRBV27 with TRBJ2-1; TRBD1 agrees at 8 bases. This CDR3 contains 19 residues. The ends lost 5 bases at V and 4 bases at J; junction bases unmatched: 19. CDR1 MNHEY and CDR2 SMNVEV come from the germline V gene (reference sequence). CDR3 region: CASSQNRGFPIGQYNEQFF. The CDR3 DNA reads TGTGCCAGCAGTCAGAACAGGGGGTTCCCTATCGGACAATACAATGAGCAGTTCTTC.

The rearrangement joins TRBV6-5 to TRBJ1-5; no clear D gene. Germline V gene lookup returns CDR1 MNHEY and CDR2 SVGAGI. This CDR3 is built from 13 residues. Trimming removed 10 bases at V and 3 bases at J, with 13 bases between. CDR3 sequence reads: CATAAGNNQPQHF. CDR3 in DNA: TGTGCCACTGCTGCTGGAAACAATCAGCCCCAGCATTTT.

This rearrangement joins TRBV10-3 to TRBJ1-1; D may be TRBD1 (5 bases). Germline V CDR1 and CDR2: ENHRY, SYGVKD. The CDR3 covers 13 residues. Trimming pared 10 bases from V and 5 bases from J, leaving 17 bases between. CDR3 sequence: CATIDQGATEAFF. The DNA for the CDR3 is TGTGCCACCATCGACCAGGGTGCGACTGAAGCTTTCTTT.

In regard to this clone: Its ends do not fully match the called genes, so a read error is possible. The CDR3 is CASSLGQNTEAFF. For the CDR3, the DNA is TGTGCTAGCAGCCTGGGACAGAACACTGAAGCTTTCTTT. V and J are TRBV7-7 and TRBJ1-1, with D tentatively TRBD1 (6 bases). CDR3 length equals 13 residues. Germline V gene lookup returns CDR1 SSHAT and CDR2 FNYEAQ (reference sequence).

The rearrangement links TRBV6-1 to TRBJ2-1; no clear D gene. Germline-derived CDR1 and CDR2 are MNHNS and SASEGT. Trimming took 2 bases from V and 0 from J, leaving 14 bases between them. The CDR3 is made up of 17 amino acids. The CDR3 protein is CASSESIGPYSYNEQFF. For the CDR3, the DNA is TGTGCCAGCAGTGAATCAATAGGGCCGTACTCCTACAATGAGCAGTTCTTC.

The rearrangement uses TRBV9 and TRBJ1-2; D remains ambiguous. In germline, CDR1 is SGDLS, CDR2 YYNGEE. V was trimmed by 0 bases and J by 7 bases, leaving 10 bases between them. This CDR3 is built from 13 residues. The CDR3 DNA follows: TGTGCCAGCAGCGTAGAGTCTGGCGTTGGCTACACCTTC. Encoded protein: CASSVESGVGYTF. The full variable domain, completed using reference TRBV9 and TRBJ1-2, is DSGVTQTPKHLITATGQRVTLRCSPRSGDLSVYWYQQSLDQGLQFLIQYYNGEERAKGNILERFSAQQFPDLHSELNLSSLELGDSALYFCASSVESGVGYTFGSGTRLTVV.

The rearrangement joins TRBV5-6 to TRBJ2-1; D is undetermined. Germline V gene sequence: CDR1 SGHDT, CDR2 YYEEEE. The CDR3 runs 15 residues. Trimming took off 0 bases at V and 3 bases at J, with 10 bases between the two ends. The CDR3 reads CASSLERNFYNEQFF. The CDR3 DNA follows: TGTGCCAGCAGCTTGGAGCGCAACTTCTACAATGAGCAGTTCTTC. The full variable domain, rest sourced from reference TRBV5-6 and TRBJ2-1, is DAGVTQSPTHLIKTRGQQVTLRCSPKSGHDTVSWYQQALGQGPQFIFQYYEEEERQRGNFPDRFSGHQFPNYSSELNVNALLLGDSALYLCASSLERNFYNEQFFGPGTRLTVL.

This sequence joins TRBV5-1 and TRBJ2-7; a weak D match, TRBD1 (6 bases). CDR1 is SGHRS, CDR2 YFSETQ, per germline. V was clipped by 2 bases and J by 0 bases, with 12 bases between them. The CDR3 is 15 residues long. The CDR3 DNA reads as TGCGCCAGCAGCTTATCGCCAGGGGACTCCTACGAGCAGTACTTC. Translation: CASSLSPGDSYEQYF.

CDR3 bases: TGCGCCAGCAGCCCCACCGACAGCTCCTACAATGAGCAGTTCTTC. Encoded protein: CASSPTDSSYNEQFF. The gene calls are TRBV5-1 and TRBJ2-1; tentatively, D is TRBD1 (5 bases). Germline-derived CDR1 and CDR2 are SGHRS and YFSETQ. V shed 4 bases and J shed 0 bases, with 11 bases lying between them. The CDR3 has 15 amino acids.

J is TRBJ2-1 and V is TRBV7-2, with 12 bases aligning to TRBD2. This CDR3 spans 15 amino acids. The V and J ends lost 6 bases and 5 bases, in that order; junction bases with no gene match: 5. The germline CDR1 and CDR2 sequences are SGHTA and FQGNSA. The CDR3 nucleotides read TGTGCCAGCAGGAATCGACTAGCGGGAGACAATGAGCAGTTCTTC. Translation: CASRNRLAGDNEQFF.

The chain uses TRBV6-6 and TRBJ1-1; D is undetermined. The CDR3 is made up of 11 amino acids. The germline V and J ends were trimmed by 5 bases and 4 bases, with 5 bases remaining between them. Germline CDR1 MNHNY, CDR2 SVGAGI (reference sequence). The DNA of the CDR3 is TGTGCCAGCAGTGTACGCACTGAAGCTTTCTTT. It translates to CASSVRTEAFF.

This chain joins TRBV10-3 and TRBJ2-7; no firm D call. The CDR3 extends over 13 amino acids. Trimming took off 3 bases at V and 4 bases at J, with 10 bases between the two ends. Germline V lookup: CDR1 ENHRY, CDR2 SYGVKD. CDR3 sequence (DNA): TGTGCCATCAGTGATGGAGCCCGGTACGAGCAGTACTTC. Translation: CAISDGARYEQYF.

This clone was recorded only once. This chain connects TRBV28 to TRBJ2-1; D remains ambiguous. The length of the CDR3 is 14 residues. V was clipped by 7 bases and J by 4 bases, with 14 bases between them. Germline V gene lookup returns CDR1 MDHEN and CDR2 SYDVKM. CDR3 region: CASMDGSLYNEQFF. The CDR3 coding sequence is TGTGCCAGCATGGACGGCTCTCTATACAATGAGCAGTTCTTC.

The rearrangement links TRBV5-4 to TRBJ2-5; D is perhaps TRBD1 (6 bases). V was cut by 0 bases and J by 3 bases, with 9 bases left in between. The germline V gene has CDR1 SGHNT and CDR2 YYREEE (reference sequence). This CDR3 is built from 14 residues. CDR3 loop: CASSLAQGEETQYF. As DNA, the CDR3 is TGTGCCAGCAGCTTGGCACAGGGAGAAGAGACCCAGTACTTC.

The CDR3 here is CATGTLSSNYGYTF. CDR3 DNA sequence: TGTGCCACCGGGACACTCTCCTCTAACTATGGCTACACCTTC. The chain employs TRBV10-3 and TRBJ1-2, with a weak D call TRBD1 (6 bases). Germline loops: CDR1 ENHRY, CDR2 SYGVKD. With 10 bases removed from V and 0 bases from J, the gap between germline ends came to 15 bases. The CDR3 contains 14 residues.

This chain joins TRBV5-1 and TRBJ2-1; 15 positions match TRBD2. The germline V gene has CDR1 SGHRS and CDR2 YFSETQ. This CDR3 contains 16 residues. Trimming removed 6 bases from V and 3 bases from J; junction bases left unmatched: 4. CDR3 protein: CASTTGLAGGYNEQFF. The CDR3, as DNA: TGCGCCAGCACAACGGGACTAGCGGGAGGCTACAATGAGCAGTTCTTC.